The 25 T cell receptor beta chains below come from one sample, sequenced in a study of T cell responses to AZD1222 COVID-19 vaccine. TCRdb keeps only in-frame clones here, not all; method: immunoSEQ multiplex PCR. The sample holds 95,000 to 100,000 clones, 70% to 90% seen once. This material consisted of peripheral blood, taken 28 days after the second AZD1222 dose. The receptors were sampled from an adult who received the AZD1222 COVID-19 vaccine.

CDR3 protein: CASSDSGPDSPLHF. For the CDR3, the DNA is TGTGCCAGCAGTGATTCTGGCCCCGACTCCCCCCTCCACTTT. V gene TRBV25-1 combines with J gene TRBJ1-6, with unresolved D. Germline V gene lookup returns CDR1 MGHDK and CDR2 SYGVNS. Trimming took 3 bases from V and 13 from J, leaving 16 bases between them. The CDR3 totals 14 residues. Filled out from reference TRBV25-1 and TRBJ1-6, the complete variable domain reads EADIYQTPRYLVIGTGKKITLECSQTMGHDKMYWYQQDPGMELHLIHYSYGVNSTEKGDLSSESTVSRIRTEHFPLTLESARPSHTSQYLCASSDSGPDSPLHFGNGTRLTVT.

The V call is TRBV9, the J call TRBJ2-7, with 9 bases fitting TRBD2. The CDR3 has 15 amino acids. Germline CDR1 is SGDLS and CDR2 is YYNGEE. The trim removed 3 bases at V and 3 bases at J, leaving 7 bases unmatched. The CDR3 protein is CASSDWGSGSYEQYF. The CDR3 DNA sequence: TGTGCCAGCAGCGACTGGGGTAGCGGGAGCTACGAGCAGTACTTC.

This clone is a singleton in its sample. The J gene is TRBJ2-5, the V gene TRBV5-1, with TRBD2 identical over 7 bases. J lost 4 bases, V lost 7 bases, and 13 bases had no gene match. The length of the CDR3 is 15 residues. CDR1 and CDR2 from the germline V gene are SGHRS and YFSETQ. This CDR3 is CASRRLAASLETQYF. CDR3 DNA: TGCGCCAGCCGCCGGCTAGCGGCGTCCCTAGAGACCCAGTACTTC.

The chain has TRBV19 and TRBJ2-5; D gene uncertain. V lost 7 bases and J lost 0, with 12 bases in between. The CDR3 sequence is 14 residues long. From germline, CDR1 is LNHDA and CDR2 SQIVND (reference sequence). CDR3 bases: TGTGCCAGTAATGCAGGAGCGTACCAAGAGACCCAGTACTTC. Encoded protein: CASNAGAYQETQYF.

This clone turned up a few times. This sequence joins TRBV27 and TRBJ2-7; D not certain. This CDR3 has 15 amino acids. The V end lost 6 bases, the J end lost 7 bases, and 22 bases lay between the germline ends. From germline, CDR1 is MNHEY and CDR2 SMNVEV (reference sequence). CDR3 in amino acids: CASSTISWATGEQYF. The CDR3 coding sequence is TGTGCCAGCAGCACCATCAGCTGGGCGACCGGGGAGCAGTACTTC.

The rearrangement joins TRBV24-1 to TRBJ2-3; no clear D. This CDR3 spans 13 amino acids. The germline gives CDR1 KGHDR, CDR2 SFDVKD. Trimming cost V 0 bases and J 2 bases, with 2 bases left between them. The CDR3 reads CATSDLATDTQYF. The CDR3 DNA reads TGTGCCACCAGTGATTTGGCCACAGATACGCAGTATTTT.

The rearrangement links TRBV6-2 or TRBV6-3 to TRBJ2-7; the match to TRBD2 covers 10 bases. Trimming took 4 bases from V and 1 from J; bases not matched to a gene: 10. This CDR3 has 17 amino acids. Per germline, CDR1 MNHEY and CDR2 SVGEGT. The CDR3 sequence: CASSSRSSGGLSYEQYF. In DNA, the CDR3 is TGTGCCAGCAGTTCGAGATCTAGCGGGGGCCTTTCCTACGAGCAGTACTTC.

The chain joins TRBV6-4 to TRBJ1-4; 9 positions match TRBD1. This CDR3 is built from 19 residues. The V segment lost 5 bases and the J segment 3 bases; nucleotides outside the gene matches: 16. The germline V gene encodes CDR1 MRHNA and CDR2 SNTAGT. The CDR3 sequence: CASSSRRDRVEGANEKLFF. The CDR3, as DNA: TGTGCCAGCAGTTCCCGCCGGGACAGGGTTGAGGGGGCTAATGAAAAACTGTTTTTT.

The chain recombines TRBV5-4 with TRBJ2-2; either TRBD1 or TRBD2 may fit D (6 bases each). V dropped 3 bases and J dropped 7 bases, with 13 bases sitting between them. CDR1 is SGHNT, CDR2 YYREEE, per germline (reference sequence). CDR3 size: 14 residues. The CDR3 region is CASSSRGVNGELFF. CDR3 DNA: TGTGCCAGCAGCTCTAGGGGGGTCAACGGGGAGCTGTTTTTT.

This chain joins TRBV29-1 and TRBJ2-7; weak D call: TRBD1 (5 bases). CDR3 length equals 14 residues. The V end lost 3 bases, the J end lost 2 bases, and 14 bases lay between the germline ends. Germline V gives CDR1 SQVTM, CDR2 ANQGSEA. For the CDR3, the DNA is TGCAGCGTTGAGGAGCAGGGTAGGCCCTACGAGCAGTACTTC. It translates to CSVEEQGRPYEQYF.

This rearrangement joins TRBV27 to TRBJ1-3; 7 bases map to TRBD1. The CDR3 runs to 16 residues. Losses at the gene ends were 7 bases for V and 2 bases for J; bases not matched to a gene: 11. Germline-derived CDR1 and CDR2 are MNHEY and SMNVEV (reference sequence). CDR3 region: CASKKSRGGTGNTIYF. CDR3 nucleotide sequence: TGTGCCAGCAAGAAGAGCAGGGGGGGTACTGGAAACACCATATATTTT.

This chain uses TRBV27 with TRBJ1-5, with a tentative D call TRBD1 (6 bases). The germline gives CDR1 MNHEY, CDR2 SMNVEV (reference sequence). The CDR3 spans 13 residues. V was trimmed by 2 bases and J by 10 bases, leaving 12 bases between them. The CDR3: CASSLGTGQPQHF. For the CDR3, the DNA is TGTGCCAGCAGTTTAGGTACAGGGCAACCCCAGCATTTT.

This clone has only a few counts. The chain uses TRBV27 and TRBJ2-1, with 7 bases lining up with TRBD1. Germline loops: CDR1 MNHEY, CDR2 SMNVEV (reference sequence). This CDR3 contains 15 residues. Trimming took 2 bases from V and 5 from J; bases not matched to a gene: 6. The CDR3, as DNA: TGTGCCAGCAGTTTACAGGGGGTATTCGACAATGAGCAGTTCTTC. It specifies CASSLQGVFDNEQFF.

The chain employs TRBV29-1 and TRBJ1-3; D call uncertain. Per the germline V gene, CDR1 is SQVTM and CDR2 is ANQGSEA. This CDR3 spans 12 amino acids. Trimming stripped 5 bases from V and 0 bases from J, with 5 bases between. CDR3: CSVRNSGNTIYF. CDR3 nucleotide sequence: TGCAGCGTTCGTAACTCTGGAAACACCATATATTTT.

V gene TRBV7-3 combines with J gene TRBJ2-1; D is perhaps TRBD2 (7 bases). V was trimmed by 1 base and J by 6 bases, leaving 22 bases between them. Germline V gives CDR1 SGHTA, CDR2 FQGTGA. The CDR3 consists of 18 residues. DNA for the CDR3: TGTGCCAGCAGCTTAATTGGGAGGGTGGGGGGCCAAGGCAATGAGCAGTTCTTC. It translates to CASSLIGRVGGQGNEQFF.

J is TRBJ1-1 and V is TRBV11-2, with D possibly TRBD1 on 6 matching bases. The CDR3 runs to 12 residues. CDR1 SGHAT and CDR2 FQNNGV come from the germline V gene. V shed 5 bases and J shed 5 bases, with 9 bases lying between them. CDR3 sequence: CASSITGTEAFF. The DNA for the CDR3 is TGTGCCAGCAGCATCACAGGGACTGAAGCTTTCTTT.

The V and J genes are TRBV9 and TRBJ1-3; 7 bases match TRBD1. CDR1 is SGDLS and CDR2 is YYNGEE in the germline V gene. There are 15 residues in the CDR3. V was pared by 4 bases and J by 4 bases, with 8 bases of the junction left unmatched. The CDR3 here is CASSHQTGLGNTIYF. CDR3 nucleotide sequence: TGTGCCAGCAGCCATCAGACAGGGCTCGGAAACACCATATATTTT.

J is TRBJ1-4 and V is TRBV5-4, with D possibly TRBD1 on 6 matching bases. Trimming took off 2 bases at V and 7 bases at J, with 12 bases between the two ends. The V gene's germline CDR1 is SGHNT and CDR2 YYREEE (reference sequence). CDR3 size: 14 residues. CDR3 sequence: CASSLGGRGEKLFF. CDR3 bases: TGTGCCAGCAGCTTAGGGGGTCGGGGTGAAAAACTGTTTTTT.

The chain joins TRBV4-1 to TRBJ1-1, with D possibly matching TRBD1 (5 bases). Germline lookup yields CDR1 MGHRA and CDR2 YSYEKL. Trimming removed 0 bases from V and 1 base from J, with 12 bases in between. The CDR3 runs 16 residues. CDR3 loop: CASSQDPSGRNTEAFF. CDR3 nucleotides: TGCGCCAGCAGCCAAGATCCTTCGGGACGGAACACTGAAGCTTTCTTT.

The chain carries TRBV27 and TRBJ1-6; 8 positions match TRBD1. The CDR3 is 13 amino acids. The V segment lost 8 bases and the J segment 11 bases; nucleotides outside the gene matches: 8. In germline, CDR1 is MNHEY, CDR2 SMNVEV (reference sequence). CDR3 sequence: CASSIRGLTPLHF. The CDR3 DNA reads as TGTGCCAGCTCAATCAGGGGGCTCACACCCCTCCACTTT.

This sequence joins TRBV6-2 or TRBV6-3 and TRBJ2-2; D remains ambiguous. In germline, CDR1 is MNHEY, CDR2 SVGEGT. The CDR3 spans 13 residues. Trimming removed 6 bases at V and 7 bases at J, with 12 bases between. The CDR3 reads CASSVGLGGELFF. DNA of the CDR3: TGTGCCAGCAGCGTGGGTCTGGGCGGGGAGCTGTTTTTT.

The CDR3 bases are TGCGCCAGCAGCTTGGCATCTAGCGGGGGGGCGGCAGATACGCAGTATTTT. Protein product: CASSLASSGGAADTQYF. The chain recombines TRBV5-1 with TRBJ2-3; 12 bases are a match to TRBD2. The J segment lost 4 bases and the V segment lost 0 bases, leaving 6 bases of the junction unmatched. The CDR3 runs to 17 residues. Germline V gene lookup returns CDR1 SGHRS and CDR2 YFSETQ.

V and J are TRBV5-1 and TRBJ1-2, with D perhaps matching TRBD1 (5 bases). With 0 bases removed from V and 6 bases from J, the gap between germline ends came to 15 bases. This CDR3 is 15 amino acids long. CDR1 SGHRS and CDR2 YFSETQ come from the germline V gene. The CDR3, as DNA: TGCGCCAGCAGCTTGGAGGGGCATAGGGTTAATGGCTACACCTTC. It is translated as CASSLEGHRVNGYTF.

CDR3 nucleotides: TGTGCCAGTAGTAAAAATACAGGACCGAACACTGAAGCTTTCTTT. Translating gives CASSKNTGPNTEAFF. V is TRBV19 and J is TRBJ1-1; D is possibly TRBD1 (5 bases). The CDR3 spans 15 residues. Looked up from germline, CDR1 is LNHDA and CDR2 is SQIVND (reference sequence). The V end was cut by 4 bases, the J end by 1 base, with 13 bases between.

The rearrangement joins TRBV20-1 to TRBJ1-1, with D possibly matching TRBD1 (5 bases). CDR1 and CDR2 from the germline V gene are DFQATT and SNEGSKA (reference sequence). Between the trimmed V and J ends, which lost 5 bases and 10 bases, there was a span of 14 bases. The CDR3 sequence is 11 residues long. CDR3 DNA sequence: TGCAGTGCTCAAGGGGTTGATTTAGCTTTCTTT. The encoded protein is CSAQGVDLAFF.